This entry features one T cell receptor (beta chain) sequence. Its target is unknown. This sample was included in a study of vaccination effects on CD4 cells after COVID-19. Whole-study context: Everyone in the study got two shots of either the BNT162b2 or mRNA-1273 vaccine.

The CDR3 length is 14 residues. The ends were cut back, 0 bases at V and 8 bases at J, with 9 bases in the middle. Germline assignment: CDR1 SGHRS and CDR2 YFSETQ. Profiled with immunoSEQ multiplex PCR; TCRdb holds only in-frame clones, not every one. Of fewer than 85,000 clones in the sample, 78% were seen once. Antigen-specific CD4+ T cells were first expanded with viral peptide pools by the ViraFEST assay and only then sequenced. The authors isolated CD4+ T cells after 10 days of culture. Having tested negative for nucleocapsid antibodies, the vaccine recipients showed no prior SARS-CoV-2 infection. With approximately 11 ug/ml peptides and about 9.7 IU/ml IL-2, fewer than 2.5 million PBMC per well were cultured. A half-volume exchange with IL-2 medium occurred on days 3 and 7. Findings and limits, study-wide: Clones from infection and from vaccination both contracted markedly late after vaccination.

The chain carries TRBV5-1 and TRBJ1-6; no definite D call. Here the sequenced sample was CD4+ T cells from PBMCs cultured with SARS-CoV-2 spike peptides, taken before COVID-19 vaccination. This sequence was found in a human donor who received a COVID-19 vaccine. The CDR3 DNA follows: TGCGCCAGCAGCTTGGAGGCTCTCGATTCACCCCTCCACTTT. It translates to CASSLEALDSPLHF.